Sequencing of this TCR beta chain was carried out in a study of shared clonotypes between healthy human individuals. Across the study: Samples came from two female and a few male donors aged 18 to 49.

Once extracted for a subset, genomic DNA was divided evenly among several immunoSEQ plates. This table comes from immunoSEQ multiplex PCR, and its TCRdb copy is limited to in-frame clones, with some not included. Here the sample spans around 640,000 clones, roughly 95% being singletons. Findings and limits, study-wide: Clonotypes not shared had lower generation probabilities than those common to all four donors.

This CDR3 spans 13 amino acids. The germline V gene encodes CDR1 MNHEY and CDR2 SVGAGI. J gave up 4 bases and V 2 bases, and 1 base lay outside the gene matches. Concerning this clone itself: Its cognate antigen is unknown.

The naive CD8 fraction comprised CD45RO-negative cells positively selected for CCR7 and excluded terminally differentiated effector memory CD45RA+ cells. J is TRBJ1-2 and V is TRBV6-5, with 7 bases lining up with TRBD1. The sequence was obtained from a woman aged 30 to 39 in good health. Sequenced input: naive CD8+ T cells sorted from blood. The CDR3 sequence is CASSYGDSYGYTF. In nucleotides, the CDR3 is TGTGCCAGCAGTTACGGGGACAGCTATGGCTACACCTTC.